A selection of T cell receptor beta chains follows, all from one sample in a study of cytomegalovirus exposure and HLA in healthy donors. Here immunoSEQ multiplex PCR was the method, and the copy in TCRdb shows in-frame clones only, minus some. The sample shows approximately 150,000 clones, approximately 72% of them seen only once. The sequencing sample was made of PBMCs. All receptors come from a middle-aged man in good health and CMV-seronegative. Both conserved end residues are trimmed from each CDR3. Fields, in order: J gene, V gene, CDR3 protein.

TRBJ2-2 TRBV7-8 ASSFAGQGRGTGELF
TRBJ2-5 TRBV7-9 ASSLKTFGGQETQY
TRBJ1-3 TRBV6-5 ASSYGGLSGNTIY
TRBJ2-5 TRBV6-1 ASRRVKEETQY
TRBJ1-2 TRBV6-5 ASLRGVGYGYT
TRBJ1-5 TRBV6-1 ASSEAYSNQSPQH
TRBJ1-1 TRBV12-5 ASGLVLRWTGDTTRVTEAF
TRBJ1-1 TRBV29-1 SVESPDGGTEAF
TRBJ2-3 TRBV12-5 ASALLAGGTDTQY
TRBJ1-2 TRBV18 ASSPDRVGYT
TRBJ1-6 TRBV6-1 ASSEAWGHTSPLH
TRBJ2-5 TRBV18 ASSPLTGEETQY
TRBJ1-1 TRBV7-9 ASRRGNTEAF
TRBJ2-7 TRBV6-5 ASSSTGGAGYEQY
TRBJ1-2 TRBV28 ASRYRGIYGYT
TRBJ2-2 TRBV6-6 ASSYERAGTGELF
TRBJ2-4 TRBV7-8 ASSLTGSDLAKNIQY
TRBJ1-4 TRBV7-2 ASSLPRDSGINEKLF
TRBJ1-6 TRBV28 ASSFPGSYNSPLH
TRBJ1-4 TRBV6-6 ASSLQGTTNEKLF
TRBJ2-7 TRBV4-1 ASRPSHSYEQY
TRBJ1-5 TRBV5-1 ASSLGDRSNQPQH
TRBJ1-6 TRBV2 ASSADINSPLH
TRBJ1-1 TRBV5-1 ASSLAGDTEAF
TRBJ2-7 TRBV4-1 ASSQEPGAYEQY
TRBJ1-1 TRBV7-3 ASSLRGGGQGAMTEAF
TRBJ2-7 TRBV7-8 ASSPRGGDRADEQY
TRBJ2-7 TRBV5-1 ASSLVEGYEQY
TRBJ1-1 TRBV4-2 ASSQGGVTNTEAF
TRBJ2-5 TRBV23-1 ATGTRQGVKETQY
TRBJ1-5 TRBV6-1 ASSPSRNQPQH
TRBJ2-7 TRBV15 ATSRDVGELSYEQY
TRBJ2-2 TRBV6-5 ASGMVSQGNGELF
TRBJ2-7 TRBV18 ASSPGQSYEQY
TRBJ1-1 TRBV19 ASRLTGINTEAF
TRBJ1-2 TRBV19 ASSPRLTTNYGYT
NA TRBV4-1 ASSPPDRVSYEQY
TRBJ1-6 TRBV28 ASRARTGGVNNSPLH
TRBJ1-1 TRBV9 ASSPMRTPDAF
TRBJ1-1 TRBV2 ASSGGGIMNTEAF
TRBJ2-1 TRBV10-3 AISRVSSYNEQF
TRBJ2-5 TRBV11-2 ASSPPGTFWGETQY
TRBJ2-2 TRBV7-2 ASSLIPAGVTGELF
TRBJ2-5 TRBV2 ASSGDTETQY
TRBJ1-5 TRBV11-2 ASSSRGQDQPQH
TRBJ2-7 TRBV5-1 ASSLAQGTYEQY
TRBJ2-2 TRBV7-9 ASSRLAGANTGELF
TRBJ1-1 TRBV15 ATSREAVMNTEAF
TRBJ2-2 TRBV2 ASKGKGGTGELF
TRBJ1-4 TRBV5-8 ASSLGSGYNEKLF
TRBJ2-4 TRBV7-8 ASSSGITGNIQY
TRBJ1-1 TRBV5-1 ASSLRQGGDTEAF
TRBJ2-5 TRBV6-6 ASSGDSLETQY